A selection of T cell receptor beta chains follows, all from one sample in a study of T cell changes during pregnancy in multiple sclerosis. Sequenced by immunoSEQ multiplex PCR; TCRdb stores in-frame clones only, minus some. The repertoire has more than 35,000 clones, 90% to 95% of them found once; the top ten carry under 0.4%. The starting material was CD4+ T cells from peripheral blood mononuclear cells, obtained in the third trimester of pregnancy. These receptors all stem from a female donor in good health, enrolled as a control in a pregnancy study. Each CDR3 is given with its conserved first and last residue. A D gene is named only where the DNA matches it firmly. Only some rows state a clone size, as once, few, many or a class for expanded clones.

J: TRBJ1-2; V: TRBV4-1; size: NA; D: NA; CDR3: CASSQEIQGINYGYTF; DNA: TGCGCCAGCAGCCAAGAGATCCAGGGTATTAACTATGGCTACACCTTC
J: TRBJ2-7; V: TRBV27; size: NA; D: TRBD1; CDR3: CASSLTGTGFYEQYF; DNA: TGTGCCAGCAGTTTAACCGGGACAGGGTTCTACGAGCAGTACTTC
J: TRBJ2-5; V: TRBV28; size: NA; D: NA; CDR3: CASSLIQQGTQYF; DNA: TGTGCCAGCAGTTTAATCCAGCAGGGGACCCAGTACTTC
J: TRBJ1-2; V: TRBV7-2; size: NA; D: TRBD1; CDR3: CASSSGQGYGYTF; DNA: TGTGCCAGCAGTTCCGGACAGGGGTATGGCTACACCTTC
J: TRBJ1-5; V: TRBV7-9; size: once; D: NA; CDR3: CASSLDGYSNQPQHF; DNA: TGTGCCAGCAGCTTAGACGGTTATAGCAATCAGCCCCAGCATTTT
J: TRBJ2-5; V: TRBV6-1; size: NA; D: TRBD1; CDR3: CASSARQGQETQYF; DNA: TGTGCCAGCAGTGCAAGACAGGGTCAAGAGACCCAGTACTTC
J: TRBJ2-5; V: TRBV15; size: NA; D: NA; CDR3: CATSRYGQRETQYF; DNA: TGTGCCACCAGCAGGTACGGACAAAGAGAGACCCAGTACTTC
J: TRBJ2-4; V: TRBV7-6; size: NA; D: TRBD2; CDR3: CASSPNPKGPRREWNIQYF; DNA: TGTGCCAGCAGCCCAAACCCTAAAGGACCAAGGCGGGAGTGGAACATTCAGTACTTC
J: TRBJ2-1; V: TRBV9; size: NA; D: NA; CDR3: CASSLYNEQFF; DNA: TGTGCCAGCAGCTTATACAATGAGCAGTTCTTC
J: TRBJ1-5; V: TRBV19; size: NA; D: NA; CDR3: CASSIDRAGGNQPQHF; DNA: TGTGCCAGTAGTATAGACAGGGCGGGGGGCAATCAGCCCCAGCATTTT
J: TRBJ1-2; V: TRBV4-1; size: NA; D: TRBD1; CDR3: CASSQSRGQVIGYTF; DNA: TGCGCCAGCAGCCAGTCAAGGGGACAGGTGATTGGCTACACCTTC
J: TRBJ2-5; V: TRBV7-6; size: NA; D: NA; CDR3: CATSGEPQETQYF; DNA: TGTGCCACCTCGGGGGAACCGCAAGAGACCCAGTACTTC
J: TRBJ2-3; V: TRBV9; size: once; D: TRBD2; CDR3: CASSVGEGRSTDTQYF; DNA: TGTGCCAGCAGCGTAGGGGAGGGACGAAGCACAGATACGCAGTATTTT
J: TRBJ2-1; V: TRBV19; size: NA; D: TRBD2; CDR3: CASSSVVAGEGYNEQFF; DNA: TGTGCCAGCAGTTCAGTGGTGGCGGGAGAAGGCTACAATGAGCAGTTCTTC
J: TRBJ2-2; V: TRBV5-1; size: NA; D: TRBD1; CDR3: CASVPGTGNTGELFF; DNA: TGCGCCAGCGTCCCGGGGACAGGGAACACCGGGGAGCTGTTTTTT
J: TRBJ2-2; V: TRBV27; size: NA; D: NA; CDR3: CASSTGQGTGELFF; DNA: TGTGCCAGCAGTACAGGTCAAGGAACCGGGGAGCTGTTTTTT
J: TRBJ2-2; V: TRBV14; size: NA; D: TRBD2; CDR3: CASSQDSGRAQTGELFF; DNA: TGTGCCAGCAGCCAAGATAGCGGGAGGGCCCAGACCGGGGAGCTGTTTTTT
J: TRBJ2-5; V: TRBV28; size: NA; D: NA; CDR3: CASSLIQGYPVGETQYF; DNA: TGTGCCAGCAGTTTAATACAGGGTTACCCCGTAGGAGAGACCCAGTACTTC
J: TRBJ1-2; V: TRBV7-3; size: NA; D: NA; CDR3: CASSLSGYNGYTF; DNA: TGTGCCAGCAGCTTATCAGGCTATAATGGCTACACCTTC
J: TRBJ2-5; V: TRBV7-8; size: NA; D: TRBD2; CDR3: CASSLGGTREETQYF; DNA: TGTGCCAGCAGCTTAGGGGGGACTAGAGAAGAGACCCAGTACTTC
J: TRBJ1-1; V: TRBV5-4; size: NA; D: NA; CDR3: CASSLAGGRNTEAFF; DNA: TGTGCCAGCAGCTTGGCCGGCGGCAGGAACACTGAAGCTTTCTTT
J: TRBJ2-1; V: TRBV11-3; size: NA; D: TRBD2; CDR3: CASSLNSGRYNEQFF; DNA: TGTGCCAGCAGCTTAAATAGCGGGAGGTACAATGAGCAGTTCTTC
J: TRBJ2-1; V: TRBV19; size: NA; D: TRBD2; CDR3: CASTSGGSGYNEQFF; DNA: TGTGCCAGTACCTCGGGGGGGAGTGGCTACAATGAGCAGTTCTTC
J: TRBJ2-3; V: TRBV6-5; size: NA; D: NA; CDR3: CASSYSIWSRSEYF; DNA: TGTGCCAGCAGTTACTCGATTTGGTCTAGATCGGAGTATTTT
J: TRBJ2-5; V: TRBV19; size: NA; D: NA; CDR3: CASRSEQGQETQYF; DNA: TGTGCCAGTAGGTCAGAGCAGGGCCAAGAGACCCAGTACTTC
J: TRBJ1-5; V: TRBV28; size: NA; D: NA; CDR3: CASTRGRPLDQPQHF; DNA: TGTGCCAGCACCCGCGGGAGGCCCCTCGATCAGCCCCAGCATTTT
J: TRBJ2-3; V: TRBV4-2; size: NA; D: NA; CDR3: CASSQSGSGTDTQYF; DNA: TGTGCCAGCAGCCAATCCGGGAGTGGGACAGATACGCAGTATTTT
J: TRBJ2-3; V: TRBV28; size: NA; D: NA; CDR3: CASSFGSFHPDTQYF; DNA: TGTGCCAGCAGTTTCGGGTCCTTCCATCCAGATACGCAGTATTTT
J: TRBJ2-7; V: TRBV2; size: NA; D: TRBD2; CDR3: CASSASGRPNEQYF; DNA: TGTGCCAGCAGTGCTAGCGGGAGGCCCAACGAGCAGTACTTC
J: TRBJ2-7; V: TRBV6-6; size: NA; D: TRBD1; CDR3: CASKTQGYEQYF; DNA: TGTGCCAGCAAAACACAGGGGTACGAGCAGTACTTC
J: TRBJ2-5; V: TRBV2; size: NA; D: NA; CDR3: CASDAYRGETQYF; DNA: TGTGCCAGCGATGCGTATAGGGGAGAGACCCAGTACTTC